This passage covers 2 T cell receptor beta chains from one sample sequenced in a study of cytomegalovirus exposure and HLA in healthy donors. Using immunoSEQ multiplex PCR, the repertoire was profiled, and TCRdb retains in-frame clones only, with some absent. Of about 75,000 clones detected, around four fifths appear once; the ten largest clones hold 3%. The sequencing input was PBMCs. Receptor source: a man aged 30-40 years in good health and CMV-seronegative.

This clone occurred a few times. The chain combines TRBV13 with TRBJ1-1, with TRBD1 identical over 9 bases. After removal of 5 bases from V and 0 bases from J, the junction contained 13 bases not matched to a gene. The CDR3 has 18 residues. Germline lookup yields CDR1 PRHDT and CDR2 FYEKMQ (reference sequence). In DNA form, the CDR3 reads TGTGCCAGCAGCCTAACTGGGACAGGGTCATTTTTGAACACTGAAGCTTTCTTT. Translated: CASSLTGTGSFLNTEAFF.

CDR3 bases: TGTGCCACCTCAACCCTGACGCGGGAGTTATACAATGAGCAGTTCTTC. Its protein product is CATSTLTRELYNEQFF. The genes are TRBV15 and TRBJ2-1, with TRBD2 matching 7 bases. V lost 8 bases to trimming and J lost 4 bases; unmatched junction nucleotides: 14. Per germline, CDR1 LNHNV and CDR2 YYDKDF (reference sequence). This CDR3 has 16 amino acids.